These T cell receptor beta chains were read from a single sample in a study of blood T cell repertoires in COVID-19. TCRdb keeps only in-frame clones here, not all; method: immunoSEQ multiplex PCR. Found here are about 3,400 clones, 65% to 85% of them singletons; the top ten hold less than 25%. Sequenced sample: peripheral blood. The receptor set was obtained from a human donor in a cohort sampled during active COVID-19. The CDR3 runs from the conserved cysteine through the conserved F or W. A D gene is named only where the DNA matches it firmly. Clone size is stated in some rows and not others, as once, few, many or a class when expanded.

cdr3_nt cdr3_aa j_call clone_size d_call v_call
TGTGCCAGCAGCTTGGGGGGGCAGGGAGATACGCAGTATTTT CASSLGGQGDTQYF TRBJ2-3 once NA TRBV5-6
TGTGCCTGGAGAGAGGCTCAGGGGGTCTATGGCTACACCTTC CAWREAQGVYGYTF TRBJ1-2 NA TRBD1 TRBV30
TGCGCCAGCAGCTCTTGGACAGGGTTGGAAAAACTGTTTTTT CASSSWTGLEKLFF TRBJ1-4 once TRBD1 TRBV5-1
TGTGCCAGTAGTCTACAGGGGGTGGGCACTGAAGCTTTCTTT CASSLQGVGTEAFF TRBJ1-1 NA TRBD1 TRBV19
TGTGCCAGCTCACCGTCCAACAATCAGCCCCAGCATTTT CASSPSNNQPQHF TRBJ1-5 NA NA TRBV18
TGTGCCAGCAGTGTAATGGCACAGGGGACCTATGGCTACACCTTC CASSVMAQGTYGYTF TRBJ1-2 once TRBD1 TRBV2
TGCGCCAGCAAGCCAAACTCTGGAAACACCATATATTTT CASKPNSGNTIYF TRBJ1-3 NA NA TRBV5-1
TGCGCCAGCAGTCCAGGACAGTACAATGAGCAGTTCTTC CASSPGQYNEQFF TRBJ2-1 few NA TRBV5-1
TGTGCCAGTAGGTCGGGAGGGGCGAACACTGAAGCTTTCTTT CASRSGGANTEAFF TRBJ1-1 few NA TRBV19
TGTGCCAGCAGCACCAGGGGCCGATACCAAGAGACCCAGTACTTC CASSTRGRYQETQYF TRBJ2-5 NA NA TRBV6-5
TGCAGTGCCCAAGCGAGAGAGCAGTTCTTC CSAQAREQFF TRBJ2-1 NA NA TRBV20-1
TGCGCCAGCAGCCAAGATCCCGGGGGATTAGCCAAAAACATTCAGTACTTC CASSQDPGGLAKNIQYF TRBJ2-4 NA NA TRBV4-3
TGTGCCAGCAGCCCCCCCGGAGGTAGCTCCTACAATGAGCAGTTCTTC CASSPPGGSSYNEQFF TRBJ2-1 few NA TRBV9
TGTGCCAGCTCACCAACAAGGACAGGCAACACTGAAGCTTTCTTT CASSPTRTGNTEAFF TRBJ1-1 medium-sized TRBD1 TRBV18
TGCGCCAGCAGCCCCGTGGGACAGGGCGGTGGCTACACCTTC CASSPVGQGGGYTF TRBJ1-2 NA TRBD1 TRBV5-1
TGTGCCAGCAGCTTGGGTGAGACTGACTCTGAAGCTTTCTTT CASSLGETDSEAFF TRBJ1-1 NA NA TRBV5-4
TGTGCCATCAGCCTTCCGACAGGGAGCGGCGGCTACACCTTC CAISLPTGSGGYTF TRBJ1-2 NA TRBD1 TRBV10-3
TGCGCCAGCAGGCGTCCGGGACAGGGTTCCGACGAGCAGTACTTC CASRRPGQGSDEQYF TRBJ2-7 NA TRBD1 TRBV5-1
TGTGCCAGCACCGAGAAGGTGGGACTCCCTGAAGCTTTCTTT CASTEKVGLPEAFF TRBJ1-1 NA NA TRBV2
TGTGCCAGCAGTTTTGGGACAGGGGCCACCTCAGGTGGCTACACCTTC CASSFGTGATSGGYTF TRBJ1-2 NA TRBD1 TRBV27
TGTGCCAGCAACAGGCTCATAATGAACACTGAAGCTTTCTTT CASNRLIMNTEAFF TRBJ1-1 large NA TRBV6-5
TGTGCCAGCAGCCCCCTGTCTAGCACAGATACGCAGTATTTT CASSPLSSTDTQYF TRBJ2-3 NA NA TRBV5-5
TGTGCCTGGAAACTAACAGGGTGGAATGAGCAGTTCTTC CAWKLTGWNEQFF TRBJ2-1 NA NA TRBV30
TGTGCCAGCTATTTCGGGCGACAGGGCGACGAGCAGTACTTC CASYFGRQGDEQYF TRBJ2-7 NA TRBD1 TRBV2
TGTGCCAGCAGCGTATACTCCTCAGATTATACTAGCGGGGGACCGGATACGCAGTATTTT CASSVYSSDYTSGGPDTQYF TRBJ2-3 NA TRBD2 TRBV9
TGTGCCAGTAGTACCCCGGGGGCTAACTATGGCTACACCTTC CASSTPGANYGYTF TRBJ1-2 NA NA TRBV19
TGTGCCAGCAGCGGTCGTCAGACAGATACGCAGTATTTT CASSGRQTDTQYF TRBJ2-3 NA NA TRBV9
TGTGCCAGCAGCCGAGGGACAGGGAGCGCTGAAGCTTTCTTT CASSRGTGSAEAFF TRBJ1-1 NA TRBD1 TRBV7-9
TGCGCCAGCAGTCACAAACAGGGCGCAAACACTGAAGCTTTCTTT CASSHKQGANTEAFF TRBJ1-1 once NA TRBV23-1
TGTGCCAGTAGTCGTGGACAGGGGGCTGGCTACACCTTC CASSRGQGAGYTF TRBJ1-2 NA TRBD1 TRBV19
TGCAGCGTTGAAGTCGCAGGGGGCAACGAGCAGTACTTC CSVEVAGGNEQYF TRBJ2-7 once TRBD1 TRBV29-1
TGTGCCAGCACCTATAACAGGGGGGGCACAGATACGCAGTATTTT CASTYNRGGTDTQYF TRBJ2-3 NA TRBD1 TRBV28
TGTGCCAGCAGTGAGGAAGGACTAGCGGGGGTCACAGATACGCAGTATTTT CASSEEGLAGVTDTQYF TRBJ2-3 once TRBD2 TRBV6-1
TGTGCCAGCAGTGAACTGTGGGGCCGCTCCGAGCAGTACTTC CASSELWGRSEQYF TRBJ2-7 NA NA TRBV2
TGTGCCAGCAGTTCTATGCCCCCATTGCCTCCCTCAGACTTGGAGCAGTACTTC CASSSMPPLPPSDLEQYF TRBJ2-7 NA NA TRBV27
TGCAGCGTTGAAACAGTTAACTATGGCTACACCTTC CSVETVNYGYTF TRBJ1-2 NA NA TRBV29-1
TGTGCCAGCAGCCAGGCCTCCGGGACAGACTCTAACTATGGCTACACCTTC CASSQASGTDSNYGYTF TRBJ1-2 NA TRBD1 TRBV4-2
TGTGCCAGCAGCTTAGAGAGCGGGGGGGCCAAAGATACGCAGTATTTT CASSLESGGAKDTQYF TRBJ2-3 few TRBD2 TRBV7-8
TGTGCCAGCAGTTATTCTCGAGGGGGAATGCCGTCGGGCACCGGGGAGCTGTTTTTT CASSYSRGGMPSGTGELFF TRBJ2-2 NA NA TRBV6-2/TRBV6-3
TGCGCCAGCAGCCAAGTTATCTCTGGAAACACCATATATTTT CASSQVISGNTIYF TRBJ1-3 NA NA TRBV4-1
TGCGCCAGCAAGCATAGCGGGGGCCAGACCCAGTACTTC CASKHSGGQTQYF TRBJ2-5 NA TRBD2 TRBV10-2
TGTGCCATCTATAAGAGCTCCTACAATGAGCAGTTCTTC CAIYKSSYNEQFF TRBJ2-1 few NA TRBV10-3